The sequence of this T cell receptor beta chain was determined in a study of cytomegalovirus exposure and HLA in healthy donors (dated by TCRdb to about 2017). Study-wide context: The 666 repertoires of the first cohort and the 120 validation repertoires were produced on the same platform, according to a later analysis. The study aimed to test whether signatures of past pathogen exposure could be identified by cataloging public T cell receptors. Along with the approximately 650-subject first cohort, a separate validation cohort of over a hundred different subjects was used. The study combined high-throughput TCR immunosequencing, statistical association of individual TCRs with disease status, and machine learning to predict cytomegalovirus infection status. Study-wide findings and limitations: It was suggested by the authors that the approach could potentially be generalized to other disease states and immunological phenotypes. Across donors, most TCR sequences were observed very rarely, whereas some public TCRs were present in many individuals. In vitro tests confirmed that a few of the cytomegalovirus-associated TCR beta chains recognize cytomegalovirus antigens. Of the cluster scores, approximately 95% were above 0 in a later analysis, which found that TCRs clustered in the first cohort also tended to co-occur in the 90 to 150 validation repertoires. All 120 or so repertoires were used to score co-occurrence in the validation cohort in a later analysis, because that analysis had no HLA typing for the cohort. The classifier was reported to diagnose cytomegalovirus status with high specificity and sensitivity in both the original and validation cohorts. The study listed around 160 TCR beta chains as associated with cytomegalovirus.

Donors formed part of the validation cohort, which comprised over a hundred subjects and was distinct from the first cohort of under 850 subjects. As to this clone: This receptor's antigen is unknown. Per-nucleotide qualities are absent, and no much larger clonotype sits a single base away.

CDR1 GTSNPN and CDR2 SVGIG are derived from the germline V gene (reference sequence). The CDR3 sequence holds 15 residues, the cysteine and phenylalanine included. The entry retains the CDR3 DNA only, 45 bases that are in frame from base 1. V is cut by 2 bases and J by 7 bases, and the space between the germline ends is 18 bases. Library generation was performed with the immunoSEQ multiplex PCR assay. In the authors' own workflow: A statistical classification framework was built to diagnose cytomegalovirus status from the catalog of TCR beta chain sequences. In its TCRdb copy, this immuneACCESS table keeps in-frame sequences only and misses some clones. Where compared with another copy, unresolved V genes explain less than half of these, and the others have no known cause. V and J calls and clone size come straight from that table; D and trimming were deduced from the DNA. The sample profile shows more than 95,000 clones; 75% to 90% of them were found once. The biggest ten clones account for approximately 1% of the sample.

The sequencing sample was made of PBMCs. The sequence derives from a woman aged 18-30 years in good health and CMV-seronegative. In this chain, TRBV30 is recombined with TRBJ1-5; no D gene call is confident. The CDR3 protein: CAWSYGGVIRQPQHF. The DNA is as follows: TGTGCCTGGAGTTACGGCGGCGTAATAAGGCAGCCCCAGCATTTT.